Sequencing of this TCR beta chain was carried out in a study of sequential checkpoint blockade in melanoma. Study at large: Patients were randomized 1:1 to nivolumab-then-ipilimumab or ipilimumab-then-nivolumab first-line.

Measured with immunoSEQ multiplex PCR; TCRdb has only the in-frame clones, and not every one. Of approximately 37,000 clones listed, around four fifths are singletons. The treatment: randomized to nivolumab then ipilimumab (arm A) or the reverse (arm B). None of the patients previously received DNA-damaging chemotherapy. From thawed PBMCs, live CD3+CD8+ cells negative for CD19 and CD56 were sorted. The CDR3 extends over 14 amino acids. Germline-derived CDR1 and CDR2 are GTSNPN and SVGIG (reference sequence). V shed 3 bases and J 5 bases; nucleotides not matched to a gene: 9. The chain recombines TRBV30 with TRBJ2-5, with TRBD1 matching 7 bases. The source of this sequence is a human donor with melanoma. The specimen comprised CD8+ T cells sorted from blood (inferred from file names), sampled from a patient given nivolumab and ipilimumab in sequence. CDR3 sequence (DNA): TGTGCCTGGAGCTACTCTGACAGGGAGGAGACCCAGTACTTC. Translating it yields CAWSYSDREETQYF.